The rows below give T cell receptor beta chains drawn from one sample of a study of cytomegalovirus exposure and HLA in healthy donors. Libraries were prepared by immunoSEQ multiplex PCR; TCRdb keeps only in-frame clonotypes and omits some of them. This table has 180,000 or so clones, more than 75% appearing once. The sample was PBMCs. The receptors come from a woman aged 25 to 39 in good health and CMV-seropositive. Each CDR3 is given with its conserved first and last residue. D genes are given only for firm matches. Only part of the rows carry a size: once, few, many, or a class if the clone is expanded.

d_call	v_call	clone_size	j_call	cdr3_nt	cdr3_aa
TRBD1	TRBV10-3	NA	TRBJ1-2	TGTGCCATCACCCCTGGACAGGGGGCGAATGGCTACACCTTC	CAITPGQGANGYTF
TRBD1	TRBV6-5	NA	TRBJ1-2	TGTGCCAGCAGTAAGGGACAGCTGGAGGGCTACACCTTC	CASSKGQLEGYTF
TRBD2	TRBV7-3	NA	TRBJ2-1	TGTGCCAGCAGCTTAACTAGGCAAGCGGGGGGCTACAATGAGCAGTTCTTC	CASSLTRQAGGYNEQFF
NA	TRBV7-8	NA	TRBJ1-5	TGTGCCAGCAGCCCCACCAGGGCTGGGCAGCCCCAGCATTTT	CASSPTRAGQPQHF
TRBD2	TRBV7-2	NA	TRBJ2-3	TGTGCCAGCGGGACTAGCGGGGGGCGACCTAGCACAGATACGCAGTATTTT	CASGTSGGRPSTDTQYF
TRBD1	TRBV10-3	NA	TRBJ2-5	TGTGCCATCAGTGGCGGGACAGGGGTTAGGACCCAGTACTTC	CAISGGTGVRTQYF
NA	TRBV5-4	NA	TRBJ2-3	TGTGCCAGCAGCTTTGTAGCGAGTACAGATACGCAGTATTTT	CASSFVASTDTQYF
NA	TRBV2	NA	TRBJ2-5	TGTGCCAGCACCCCGGACAGGGAGGGACCCCACTTC	CASTPDREGPHF
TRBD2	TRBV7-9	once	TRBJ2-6	TGTGCCAGCAGCTTAATTCGGCTAGCGGGGATCTCTGGGGCCAACGTCCTGACTTTC	CASSLIRLAGISGANVLTF
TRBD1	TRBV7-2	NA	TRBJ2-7	TGTGCCAGCAGCTACTCGACAGGGTCCCCCTGGAACGAGCAGTACTTC	CASSYSTGSPWNEQYF
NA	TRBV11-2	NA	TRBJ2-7	TGTGCCAGCAGCTTAGAGATTATAGGACAGCGACGATTCCATTCCTACGAGCAGTACTTC	CASSLEIIGQRRFHSYEQYF
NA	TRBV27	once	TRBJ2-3	TGTGCCAGCAGCCCCGGGGATTTCGGGTGGGGAGATACGCAGTATTTT	CASSPGDFGWGDTQYF
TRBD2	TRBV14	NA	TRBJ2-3	TGTGCCAGCAGCCAAGGTCGGCTAGCGGACCTCACAGATACGCAGTATTTT	CASSQGRLADLTDTQYF
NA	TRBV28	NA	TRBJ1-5	TGTGCCAGCACTCCAATCCGGGATCAGCCCCAGCATTTT	CASTPIRDQPQHF
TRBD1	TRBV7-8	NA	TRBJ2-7	TGTGCCAGCAGCTTAATGAGGGGGCTCTACGAGCAGTACTTC	CASSLMRGLYEQYF
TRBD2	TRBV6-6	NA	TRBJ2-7	TGTGCCAGCAGTTACCGGACTAGCGGGAGCTACGAGCAGTACTTC	CASSYRTSGSYEQYF
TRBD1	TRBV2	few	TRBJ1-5	TGTGCCAGCAGTGAAGGGGCAGGGGGCGGCAATCAGCCCCAGCATTTT	CASSEGAGGGNQPQHF
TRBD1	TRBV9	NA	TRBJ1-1	TGTGCCAGCAGCGAGCCTACAGGGGTAAGCACTGAAGCTTTCTTT	CASSEPTGVSTEAFF
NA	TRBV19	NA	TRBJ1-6	TGTGCCAGTAGTGGTGGCGCAGGGTCATGGAATTCACCCCTCCACTTT	CASSGGAGSWNSPLHF
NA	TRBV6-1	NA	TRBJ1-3	TGTGCCAGCCCCCCGGGAGCGATTCCTGGAAACACCATATATTTT	CASPPGAIPGNTIYF
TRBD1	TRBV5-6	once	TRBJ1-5	TGTGCCAGCAGCGACGGGACAGGGGCCGGCAATCAGCCCCAGCATTTT	CASSDGTGAGNQPQHF
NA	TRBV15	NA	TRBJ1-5	TGTGCCACCAGCCCAGGGAATCAGCCCCAGCATTTT	CATSPGNQPQHF
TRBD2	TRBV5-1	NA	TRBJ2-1	TGCGCCAGCAGCTTGGCAGCGGGGAAACACAATGAGCAGTTCTTC	CASSLAAGKHNEQFF
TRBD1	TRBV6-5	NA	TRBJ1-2	TGTGCCAGCAGTCATAGACCCGGACAGGGGACGGGCTACACCTTC	CASSHRPGQGTGYTF
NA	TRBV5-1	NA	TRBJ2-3	TGCGCCAGCAGCTTGGTGGGCGACGGAGATACGCAGTATTTT	CASSLVGDGDTQYF
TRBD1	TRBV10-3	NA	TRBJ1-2	TGTGCCATCAGCTCTGACAGGGCGGACTATGGCTACACCTTC	CAISSDRADYGYTF
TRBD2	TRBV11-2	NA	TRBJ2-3	TGTGCCAGCAGCCTCCCTCGACTAGCGGGGGGGGTAGATACGCAGTATTTT	CASSLPRLAGGVDTQYF
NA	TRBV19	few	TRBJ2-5	TGTGCCAGTAGTATAGGGACTCTGAAAGAGACCCAGTACTTC	CASSIGTLKETQYF
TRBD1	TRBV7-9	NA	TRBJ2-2	TGTGCCAGCAGCCCAATGGGTTACAGGGGGCAGAGCACCGGGGAGCTGTTTTTT	CASSPMGYRGQSTGELFF
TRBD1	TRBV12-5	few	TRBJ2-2	TGTGCTAGTTCAGTGGGGACAGGGAACACCGGGGAGCTGTTTTTT	CASSVGTGNTGELFF
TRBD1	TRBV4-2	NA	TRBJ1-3	TGTGCCAGCAGCCAAGGGACAGGGCAAGGAAACACCATATATTTT	CASSQGTGQGNTIYF
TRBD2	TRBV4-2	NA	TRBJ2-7	TGTGCCAGCAGCCAAGACCAAGCGGGGCAATCCTACGAGCAGTACTTC	CASSQDQAGQSYEQYF
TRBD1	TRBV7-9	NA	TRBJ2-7	TGTGCCAGCAGCTTAGCGGCGACAGGGACCTACGAGCAGTACTTC	CASSLAATGTYEQYF
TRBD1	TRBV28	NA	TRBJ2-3	TGTGCCAGCAGTCCGACAGGGGGCGGGTATACGCAGTATTTT	CASSPTGGGYTQYF
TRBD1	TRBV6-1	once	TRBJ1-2	TGTGCCACAAGGGTAGGACAGGGAGAATATGGCTACACCTTC	CATRVGQGEYGYTF
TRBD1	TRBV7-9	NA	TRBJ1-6	TGTTCCAGCAGCTTGGGGACAGGGAGGATAGACTCACCCCTCCACTTT	CSSSLGTGRIDSPLHF
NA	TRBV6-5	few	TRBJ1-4	TGTGCCAGCAGTTACTCGACCCCTCCGGGGGAAAAACTGTTTTTT	CASSYSTPPGEKLFF
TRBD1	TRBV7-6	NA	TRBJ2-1	TGTGCCAGCAGCTCCCTCCGGGGACAGGGTTTTGAGCAGTTCTTC	CASSSLRGQGFEQFF
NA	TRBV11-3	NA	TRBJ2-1	TGTGCCAGCAGCCCAGGACTGTCTAATGAGCAGTTCTTC	CASSPGLSNEQFF
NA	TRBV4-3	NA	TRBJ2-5	TGCGCCAGCAGCCAAGTAGGGGGAGTAGAGACCCAGTACTTC	CASSQVGGVETQYF
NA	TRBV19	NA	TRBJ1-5	TGTGCCAGTAGCGATCAGAAAAATAGCAATCAGCCCCAGCATTTT	CASSDQKNSNQPQHF
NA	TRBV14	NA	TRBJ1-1	TGTGCCAGCAGCCGGCAGCGGCTTGAAGCTTTCTTT	CASSRQRLEAFF
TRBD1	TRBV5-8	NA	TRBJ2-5	TGTGCCAGCAGCTTCGACAGGGGGCGCGGGGAGACCCAGTACTTC	CASSFDRGRGETQYF
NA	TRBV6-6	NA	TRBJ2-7	TGTGCCAGCAGTTTACCCCCGAGACAGCTTACCTACGAGCAGTACTTC	CASSLPPRQLTYEQYF
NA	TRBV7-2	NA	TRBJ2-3	TGTGCCAGCAGCTTAGAGGGTGCGGGGATTAGCACAGATACGCAGTATTTT	CASSLEGAGISTDTQYF
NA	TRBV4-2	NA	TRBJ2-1	TGTGCCAGCAGCCACTCGCTAGCTAATGAGCAGTTCTTC	CASSHSLANEQFF
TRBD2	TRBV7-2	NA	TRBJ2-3	TGTGCCAGCGGACTAGCGGGCGCAGATACGCAGTATTTT	CASGLAGADTQYF
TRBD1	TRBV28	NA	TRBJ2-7	TGTGCCAGCAGGGGACAGGGTGGGGTCGCCTACGAGCAGTACTTC	CASRGQGGVAYEQYF
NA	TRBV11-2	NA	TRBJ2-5	TGTGCCAGCAGCTTAGAACGGGCGGCCTTGGGACTGGAGCAAGAGACCCAGTACTTC	CASSLERAALGLEQETQYF
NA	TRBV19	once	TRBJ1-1	TGTGCCAGTAGTATCTCTGGGGGCCTGAACACTGAAGCTTTCTTT	CASSISGGLNTEAFF
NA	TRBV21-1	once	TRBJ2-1	TGTGCCAGCAGCAAAGGCAGGGGGCCCTACAATGAGCAGTTCTTC	CASSKGRGPYNEQFF
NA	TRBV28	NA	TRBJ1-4	TGTGCCAGCAGCCTCAATCACAAATATAATGAAAAACTGTTTTTT	CASSLNHKYNEKLFF